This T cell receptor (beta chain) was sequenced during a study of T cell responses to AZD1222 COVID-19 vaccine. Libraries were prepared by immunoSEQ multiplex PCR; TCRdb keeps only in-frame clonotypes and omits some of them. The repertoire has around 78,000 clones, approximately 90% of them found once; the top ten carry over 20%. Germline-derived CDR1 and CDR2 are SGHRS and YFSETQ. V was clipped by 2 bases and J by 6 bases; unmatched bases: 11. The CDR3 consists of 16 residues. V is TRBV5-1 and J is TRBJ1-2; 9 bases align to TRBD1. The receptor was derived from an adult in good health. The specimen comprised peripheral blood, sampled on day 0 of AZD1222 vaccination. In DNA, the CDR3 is TGCGCCAGCAGCTTTGAGGGACAGGGAATAGGAGATGGCTACACCTTC. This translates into CASSFEGQGIGDGYTF.